Each of the 20 T cell receptor beta chains below was sequenced from the same sample in a study of esophageal squamous cell carcinoma under preoperative chemotherapy. The time point here: after preoperative PTX-NDP chemotherapy. Each CDR3 protein is one row after TCRdb ran MiXCR on the PCR reads. The sample records roughly 10,000 distinct CDR3 sequences, roughly 60% being singletons. Collection of the sample occurred from a patient given preoperative chemotherapy. These receptors came from a human donor with esophageal squamous cell carcinoma. The donor label of this sample is uncertain.

This clonotype has more than one count but fewer than ten. The chain has TRBV6-1 and TRBJ2-4; TRBD2 matches at 8 bases. Germline CDR1 reads MNHNS; CDR2 reads SASEGT. J gave up 0 bases and V 9 bases, and 25 bases lay outside the gene matches. The CDR3 is 21 residues long. The DNA for the CDR3 is TGTGCCAGTAGAACAGCGGGGGCACCTTATATGGGGGCCCTAGCCAAAAACATTCAGTACTTC. Amino acids: CASRTAGAPYMGALAKNIQYF.

Relative to its sample, this clonotype is medium-sized (0.01 to 0.1%). A much larger clone differs by one base, so this may be a read error. V gene TRBV6-1 combines with J gene TRBJ2-1; TRBD2 matches 10 bases. Unmatched junction bases numbered 15, after V lost 6 bases and J lost 13 bases. The CDR3 contains 15 residues. Germline-derived CDR1 and CDR2 are MNHNS and SASEGT. CDR3 in DNA: TGTGCCAGCAGGGGGACCGGGACTAGCGTACAGACCCAGTTCTTC. Residues: CASRGTGTSVQTQFF.

The J gene is TRBJ2-1, the V gene TRBV12-3 or TRBV12-4; 9 bases are shared with TRBD1. The closer fit of TRBJ2-5 to the DNA end suggests the J call may be wrong. The CDR3 spans 13 residues. The CDR3 protein is CASRRTGEETQYF. DNA for the CDR3: TGTGCCAGCCGCAGGACAGGGGAAGAGACCCAGTACTTC.

This clonotype is deemed medium-sized. The rearrangement joins TRBV6-1 to TRBJ2-3, with D perhaps being TRBD1 or TRBD2 (6 bases each). V lost 8 bases and J 2 bases, leaving 8 bases between the germline ends. The CDR3 is 12 amino acids. Germline V CDR1 and CDR2: MNHNS, SASEGT. The DNA of the CDR3 is TGTGCCAGCGGGGGGCCCACAGATACGCAGTATTTT. Translating gives CASGGPTDTQYF.

The chain has TRBV12-3 or TRBV12-4 and TRBJ2-3; D perhaps matches TRBD2 (6 bases). There are 13 residues in the CDR3. Deletions cut 4 bases from V and 5 bases from J, with 10 bases between. This CDR3 reads CASSSDGRDTQYF. CDR3 sequence (DNA): TGTGCCAGCAGTTCCGACGGGAGAGATACGCAGTATTTT.

The chain has TRBV11-2 and TRBJ2-2; D call uncertain. V gave up 1 base and J gave up 1 base, with 1 base separating them. Germline loops: CDR1 SGHAT, CDR2 FQNNGV. The CDR3 is made up of 13 amino acids. The CDR3 reads CASSLVNTGELFF. The CDR3 DNA reads as TGTGCCAGCAGCTTAGTGAACACCGGGGAGCTGTTTTTT. The whole variable domain, remainder taken from reference TRBV11-2 and TRBJ2-2, is EAGVAQSPRYKIIEKRQSVAFWCNPISGHATLYWYQQILGQGPKLLIQFQNNGVVDDSQLPKDRFSAERLKGVDSTLKIQPAKLEDSAVYLCASSLVNTGELFFGEGSRLTVL.

The rearrangement uses TRBV25-1 and TRBJ2-5; TRBD2 matches at 12 bases. The germline gives CDR1 MGHDK, CDR2 SYGVNS. V was clipped by 9 bases and J by 11 bases; unmatched bases: 16. This CDR3 is 15 amino acids long. This CDR3 is CASSRASGRAGEQYF. The CDR3 nucleotides read TGTGCCAGTTCCCGGGCTAGCGGGAGGGCCGGGGAGCAGTACTTC.

By its share, this clonotype is medium-sized. The rearrangement links TRBV7-2 to TRBJ2-1; no definite D call. Germline V gene lookup returns CDR1 SGHTA and CDR2 FQGNSA. V was pared by 5 bases and J by 2 bases, with 13 bases between. The CDR3 loop spans 15 amino acids. CDR3 residues: CASSPLYGAYNEQFF. CDR3 in DNA: TGTGCCAGCAGCCCTTTGTATGGGGCCTACAATGAGCAGTTCTTC.

The rearrangement uses TRBV6-5 and TRBJ2-7; the D is unclear. CDR1 MNHEY and CDR2 SVGAGI come from the germline V gene. The CDR3 length is 11 residues. Trimming took off 4 bases at V and 2 bases at J, with 3 bases between the two ends. In nucleotides, the CDR3 is TGTGCCAGCAGTTCCGCCTACGAGCAGTACTTC. Residues: CASSSAYEQYF.

V gene TRBV7-8 combines with J gene TRBJ2-4; the match to TRBD1 covers 10 bases. The J call may be faulty, since TRBJ2-7 better matches the DNA end. Germline V gives CDR1 SGHVS, CDR2 FQNEAQ. The CDR3 contains 15 residues. CDR3 in DNA: TGTGCCAGCAGCTTCCGACAGGGGGCGAACTACGAGCAGTACTTC. Translation gives CASSFRQGANYEQYF.

DNA for the CDR3: TGTGCCAGCAGAGGGCTGGGGATCGGGGCAGATACGCAGTATTTT. Translating it yields CASRGLGIGADTQYF. The chain joins TRBV27 to TRBJ2-3; tentatively, D is TRBD2 (5 bases). The ends were cut back, 6 bases at V and 4 bases at J, with 17 bases in the middle. This CDR3 has 15 residues. Germline CDR1 MNHEY, CDR2 SMNVEV (reference sequence).

This clonotype is classed as medium-sized. The CDR3 here is CASSLAAASSSDTQYF. The CDR3 region has the DNA TGTGCCAGCAGCTTAGCGGCCGCTAGTTCGTCAGATACGCAGTATTTT. The chain joins TRBV7-2 to TRBJ2-3, with D uncertain. The CDR3 consists of 16 residues. CDR1 and CDR2 (germline): SGHTA, FQGNSA. Trimming cost V 0 bases and J 4 bases, with 14 bases left between them.

To note about this clonotype: One junction end does not reproduce the germline sequence, and a read error may be involved. The CDR3 region is CAGSGASDPDTQYF. As DNA, the CDR3 is TGTGCGGGCAGTGGGGCGAGTGACCCAGATACCCAGTATTTC. The chain recombines TRBV6-1 with TRBJ2-1, with D possibly TRBD1 on 5 matching bases. The length of the CDR3 is 14 residues. In germline, CDR1 is MNHNS, CDR2 SASEGT.

This clonotype has just one count. This chain joins TRBV7-2 and TRBJ1-6, with D hard to call. This CDR3 spans 14 amino acids. Per the germline V gene, CDR1 is SGHTA and CDR2 is FQGNSA. Deletions cut 10 bases from V and 7 bases from J, with 17 bases between. The CDR3 DNA is TGTGCCACGACCGCCGGCCCTGTGAATTCACCCCTCCACTTT. It specifies CATTAGPVNSPLHF.

Comments on this clonotype: This is likely a read error, given that the CDR3 carries no conserved phenylalanine or tryptophan at its end. The rearrangement uses TRBV6-1 and TRBJ2-3; D may match TRBD1 or TRBD2 (5 bases each). V lost 8 bases and J lost 2, with 20 bases in between. CDR3 size: 16 residues. Germline loops: CDR1 MNHNS, CDR2 SASEGT. CDR3 nucleotides: TGTGCCAGCGGGGAATTTGGGGGAAGCTACACAGATACGCAGTATTGT. Its translation is CASGEFGGSYTDTQYC.

This clonotype was found a few times. V gene TRBV6-1 combines with J gene TRBJ1-1; D not certain. V dropped 2 bases and J dropped 2 bases, with 12 bases sitting between them. Per germline, CDR1 MNHNS and CDR2 SASEGT. CDR3 length equals 15 residues. CDR3 in DNA: TGTGCCAGCAGTGAACCCCGGACGGGAAACACTGAAGCTTTCTTT. Protein sequence: CASSEPRTGNTEAFF.

The genes are TRBV11-2 and TRBJ2-1, with a weak D call TRBD1 (5 bases). The CDR3 contains 13 residues. Germline loops: CDR1 SGHAT, CDR2 FQNNGV. V was cut by 6 bases and J by 9 bases, with 15 bases left in between. This chain's CDR3 is CASRGPAGPEQFF. CDR3 bases: TGTGCCAGCAGGGGGCCCGCAGGACCTGAGCAGTTCTTC.

The rearrangement links TRBV6-4 to TRBJ2-1, with no clear D. TRBJ2-7 matches the DNA end more closely, so the J call is doubtful. Germline V gene sequence: CDR1 MRHNA, CDR2 SNTAGT. The CDR3 covers 17 residues. The CDR3 is CASSDSSGVGLYNEQYF. CDR3 nucleotides: TGTGCCAGCAGTGACTCCTCCGGAGTTGGGCTCTACAATGAGCAGTACTTC.

The V call is TRBV6-5, the J call TRBJ2-7, with TRBD2 identical over 14 bases. Germline V gene lookup returns CDR1 MNHEY and CDR2 SVGAGI. V trimming: 0 bases; J trimming: 4 bases; junction bases outside the gene matches: 2. The CDR3 is 16 residues long. The CDR3: CASSYSTSGRGYEQYF. The CDR3, as DNA: TGTGCCAGCAGTTACTCGACTAGCGGGAGGGGGTACGAGCAGTACTTC.

The chain recombines TRBV6-1 with TRBJ2-3; 8 positions agree with TRBD2. The J segment lost 5 bases and the V segment lost 11 bases, leaving 18 bases of the junction unmatched. The V gene's germline CDR1 is MNHNS and CDR2 SASEGT. The CDR3 runs to 16 residues. This chain's CDR3 is CACGGFGGSYKDTQYF. Here the CDR3 DNA reads TGTGCCTGCGGGGGGTTTGGGGGAAGCTACAAAGATACGCAGTATTTT.